The 20 T cell receptor beta chains below were found in one sample sequenced in a study of tissue T cells after allogeneic stem cell transplantation. Method: immunoSEQ multiplex PCR; TCRdb's copy keeps in-frame clones and lacks some. The sample includes 8,000 to 10,000 clones, about 35% seen only once; the top ten take about 5%. The time point was: mouse harvest day 14 after allogeneic transplant. Mouse grafts combined 10^7 T-cell-depleted bone marrow cells with 10^6 splenic CD5+ T cells. Sequenced: skin. These receptors were taken from a female BALB/c mouse given C57BL/6 T cells with graft-versus-host disease after an allogeneic hematopoietic cell transplant.

This clone is medium-sized (0.01 to 0.1%) by share. The genes are named according to mouse. The missing CDR3 end, 1 residue past where the read stops, is filled in from the germline J gene. Within the sample, other DNA sequences also encode this same CDR3. The V and J genes are TRBV26 and TRBJ1-4; no clear D gene. Germline assignment: CDR1 KGHPV and CDR2 FQNQEV (reference sequence). V was pared by 4 bases and J by 0 bases, with 6 bases between. The CDR3 has 14 residues. CDR3 amino acids: CASSPTISNERLFF. The CDR3 bases that were read are TGTGCCAGCAGTCCGACAATTTCCAACGAAAGATTATTT. The full variable domain, rest sourced from reference TRBV26 and TRBJ1-4, is NSKVIQTPRYLVKGQGQKAKMRCIPEKGHPVVFWYQQNKNNEFKFLINFQNQEVLQQIDMTEKRFSAECPSNSPCSLEIQSSEAGDSALYLCASSPTISNERLFFGHGTKLSVL.

This clone showed up just a few times. Genes here carry mouse names. The read ends 1 residue before the CDR3 terminus; that terminus is restored from the germline J gene. The chain employs TRBV26 and TRBJ2-2; 9 positions match TRBD1. Germline CDR1 KGHPV, CDR2 FQNQEV (reference sequence). J was trimmed by 8 bases and V by 6 bases; bases with no gene match: 4. This CDR3 has 13 amino acids. The DNA read from the CDR3 is TGTGCCAGCAGCCCCGACAGGGGGGGGCAGCTCTAC. Translating gives CASSPDRGGQLY. The whole CDR3 reads CASSPDRGGQLYF.

Turning to this clone: Gene names and germline refer to mouse. The CDR3 goes on 1 residue after the read ends, and that part is filled in from the germline J gene. The rearrangement links TRBV26 to TRBJ2-5, with no clear D. The CDR3 sequence is 12 residues long. Germline CDR1 KGHPV, CDR2 FQNQEV (reference sequence). Trimming removed 6 bases at V and 4 bases at J, with 8 bases between. The CDR3 is CASSPTKDTQYF. Incomplete CDR3 DNA: TGTGCCAGCAGCCCGACAAAAGACACCCAGTAC.

With regard to this clone: Genes here carry mouse names. This CDR3 is CAWSSGTGGVIQDTQYF. CDR3 DNA, as far as it was read: TGTGCCTGGAGTTCCGGGACTGGGGGGGTCATCCAAGACACCCAGTAC. This chain uses TRBV31 with TRBJ2-5; 13 bases fit TRBD2. The read ends 1 residue shy of where the CDR3 ends; the end is completed using the germline J gene. J lost 2 bases, V lost 2 bases, and 7 bases had no gene match. Germline CDR1 and CDR2: GKSSPN and SITVG. CDR3 length equals 17 residues.

This clone has only a few counts. Genes and germline come from the mouse. The sequenced fragment ends 1 residue before the CDR3 boundary, so the rest is inferred from the germline J gene. This chain links TRBV26 with TRBJ1-1; D may be TRBD1 (5 bases). Germline CDR1 reads KGHPV; CDR2 reads FQNQEV (reference sequence). There are 11 residues in the CDR3. Trimming took off 1 base at V and 8 bases at J, with 5 bases between the two ends. The DNA read from the CDR3 is TGTGCCAGCAGTCTGTGGGGGGAAGTCTTC. Translated: CASSLWGEVF. The whole CDR3 sequence reads CASSLWGEVFF. The variable domain in full, with the rest retrieved from reference TRBV26 and TRBJ1-1, is NSKVIQTPRYLVKGQGQKAKMRCIPEKGHPVVFWYQQNKNNEFKFLINFQNQEVLQQIDMTEKRFSAECPSNSPCSLEIQSSEAGDSALYLCASSLWGEVFFGKGTRLTVV.

This clone is deemed medium-sized. Germline and genes: mouse. From the germline J gene comes the end of the CDR3, since the read stops 1 residue before it. This rearrangement joins TRBV15 to TRBJ2-1; maybe TRBD1 (5 bases). In germline, CDR1 is SGHND, CDR2 FRSKSL. Trimming removed 1 base from V and 7 bases from J, with 5 bases in between. The CDR3 length is 12 residues. The CDR3 spells CASSLEGAEQFF. The sequenced CDR3 bases are TGTGCCAGCAGTTTAGAGGGGGCTGAGCAGTTC.

A note on this clone: Gene names and germline match the mouse. The read terminates 1 residue ahead of where the CDR3 ends, so the germline J gene completes it. The same CDR3 is also encoded by other DNA sequences in this sample. V usage is TRBV26 and J usage is TRBJ2-5; possibly TRBD1 or TRBD2 for D (5 bases each). The CDR3 is made up of 12 amino acids. The germline V and J ends were trimmed by 3 bases and 6 bases, with 7 bases remaining between them. Germline V gives CDR1 KGHPV, CDR2 FQNQEV (reference sequence). The covered CDR3 bases are TGTGCCAGCAGTCTCCGGGGGGACACCCAGTAC. It translates to CASSLRGDTQY. The complete CDR3 sequence is CASSLRGDTQYF. Full variable domain (remainder filled in from reference TRBV26 and TRBJ2-5): NSKVIQTPRYLVKGQGQKAKMRCIPEKGHPVVFWYQQNKNNEFKFLINFQNQEVLQQIDMTEKRFSAECPSNSPCSLEIQSSEAGDSALYLCASSLRGDTQYFGPGTRLLVL.

Concerning this clone: Mouse germline and gene names are used. The read stops 1 residue short of the end of the CDR3; the missing end is completed from the germline J gene. The rearrangement links TRBV5 to TRBJ1-6; TRBD1 matches 10 bases. TRBJ1-6 is flagged as an ORF with uncertain function. Trimming removed 4 bases from V and 1 base from J; junction bases left unmatched: 4. The germline gives CDR1 LGHNA, CDR2 YNLKQL (reference sequence). The CDR3 extends over 17 amino acids. CDR3 amino acids: CASSRGQGTSYNSPLYF. Incomplete CDR3 DNA: TGTGCCAGCAGCCGGGGACAGGGGACCTCCTATAATTCGCCCCTCTAC.

Regarding this clone: Mouse germline and gene names are used. The CDR3 end is not reached by the read, which stops 1 residue before it; the germline J gene fills it in. The chain recombines TRBV23 with TRBJ1-1. Germline loops: CDR1 KGHTA, CDR2 FQNQQP. The CDR3 runs to 13 residues. CDR3 protein: CSSSQSSGGKVFF. The DNA read from the CDR3 is TGCTCCAGCAGTCAATCGAGCGGGGGCAAAGTCTTC.

By share of the sample, this clone is medium-sized. Mouse names are used for the genes. The read ends 1 residue before the CDR3 terminus; that terminus is restored from the germline J gene. The genes are TRBV23 and TRBJ2-2; TRBD1, as called in the table, went unchecked against the DNA. This CDR3 is 14 amino acids long. The germline CDR1 and CDR2 sequences are KGHTA and FQNQQP. The DNA read from the CDR3 is TGCTCCAGCAGTCAAAACACAAACACCGGGCAGCTCTAC. Residues: CSSSQNTNTGQLY. The CDR3 reads in full as CSSSQNTNTGQLYF.

The count of this clone is one. Here the gene names and germline are mouse. The sequence runs out 1 residue before the end of the CDR3; the remainder is reconstructed from the germline J gene. The genes are TRBV12-1 and TRBJ2-7; D unresolved. The germline V and J ends were trimmed by 0 bases and 7 bases, with 6 bases remaining between them. CDR1 and CDR2 from the germline V gene are SGHSN and HYEKVE. This CDR3 is 11 amino acids long. CDR3 residues: CASSLDWEQYF. CDR3 DNA (partial): TGTGCCAGCTCTCTCGATTGGGAACAGTAC.

With respect to this clone: Gene names follow the mouse nomenclature. The sequenced CDR3 bases are TGTGCCAGCAGCAGCCGGGAAGCAAACACCGGGCAGCTCTAC. Its protein product is CASSSREANTGQLY. The whole CDR3 is CASSSREANTGQLYF. The V and J genes are TRBV3 and TRBJ2-2; D gene ambiguous. The CDR3 end falls 1 residue outside the read, so it is completed with the germline J gene. V lost 5 bases to trimming and J lost 0 bases, with 10 bases between them. CDR1 is SNHLY and CDR2 is FYNGKV in the germline V gene (reference sequence). The CDR3 extends over 15 amino acids.

This clone ranks as medium-sized (0.01 to 0.1%). All gene names here are mouse names. The read falls 1 residue short of the CDR3 end, and the missing part is taken from the germline J gene. The chain couples TRBV26 to TRBJ2-1; 7 bases map to TRBD1. The germline V gene encodes CDR1 KGHPV and CDR2 FQNQEV (reference sequence). The CDR3 runs 13 residues. V dropped 2 bases and J dropped 6; count of bases not matched to a gene: 1. The part of the CDR3 DNA that was read is TGTGCCAGCAGTCTGCCAGGGGGTGCTGAGCAGTTC. It specifies CASSLPGGAEQF. The complete CDR3 reads CASSLPGGAEQFF.

This clone has only a few counts. The gene names given are mouse names. The read falls 1 residue short of the CDR3 end, and the missing part is taken from the germline J gene. The genes are TRBV29 and TRBJ1-3; D may be TRBD1 (6 bases). Germline lookup yields CDR1 MSHET and CDR2 SYDVDS. The CDR3 loop spans 16 amino acids. V gave up 2 bases and J gave up 2 bases, with 13 bases separating them. The CDR3 sequence: CASSLPRGRAGNTLYF. CDR3 DNA, as far as it was read: TGTGCTAGCAGTTTACCCCGGGGGCGAGCTGGAAATACGCTCTAT.

With regard to this clone: Genes here carry mouse names. The read stops 1 residue short of the end of the CDR3; the missing end is completed from the germline J gene. This chain links TRBV26 with TRBJ1-6; D is ambiguous. TRBJ1-6 is assigned to the ORF class and has an uncertain function. Germline lookup yields CDR1 KGHPV and CDR2 FQNQEV (reference sequence). Trimming took 0 bases from V and 4 from J, leaving 4 bases between them. The CDR3 has 14 residues. The covered CDR3 bases are TGTGCCAGCAGTCTGTCCCAGTATAATTCGCCCCTCTAC. It yields the protein CASSLSQYNSPLY. The entire CDR3 reads CASSLSQYNSPLYF.

This clone appeared a few times. Gene names denote mouse genes. The observed sequence ends 1 residue before the CDR3 terminus, with the missing tail filled in from the germline J gene. The genes are TRBV26 and TRBJ2-3; D remains ambiguous. The CDR3 totals 14 residues. Germline V gene sequence: CDR1 KGHPV, CDR2 FQNQEV (reference sequence). The ends were cut back, 4 bases at V and 0 bases at J, with 8 bases in the middle. Here the CDR3 reads CASSPLHSAETLYF. The sequenced part of the CDR3 DNA is TGTGCCAGCAGTCCCCTACATAGTGCAGAAACGCTGTAT.

In the case of this clone: Gene names are the mouse ones. From the germline J gene comes the end of the CDR3, since the read stops 1 residue before it. The chain combines TRBV23 with TRBJ2-5; TRBD2 is the table's D call and was not checked against the DNA. Per germline, CDR1 KGHTA and CDR2 FQNQQP. The CDR3 runs 15 residues. Incomplete CDR3 DNA: TGCTCCAGCAGTCAGAACCTGGGGGCCCAAGACACCCAGTAC. This encodes CSSSQNLGAQDTQY. The full CDR3 is CSSSQNLGAQDTQYF.

In regard to this clone: The gene names here belong to mouse. The read is 1 residue too short to cover the CDR3 end, so that end is filled in from the germline J gene. The chain combines TRBV3 with TRBJ1-3; 9 bases are a match to TRBD1. The CDR3 totals 15 residues. V shed 3 bases and J 2 bases; nucleotides not matched to a gene: 2. From germline, CDR1 is SNHLY and CDR2 FYNGKV (reference sequence). This CDR3 is CASSLTGGPGNTLYF. The covered CDR3 bases are TGTGCCAGCAGCTTGACAGGGGGACCTGGAAATACGCTCTAT.

A remark on this clone: Genes and germline come from the mouse. The CDR3 spells CASSLIRANSDYTF. The covered CDR3 bases are TGTGCCAGCAGTCTGATCAGGGCAAACTCCGACTACACC. V and J are TRBV26 and TRBJ1-2, with D possibly being TRBD1 (5 bases). The read gets to within 1 residue of the CDR3 end, and the germline J gene fills in the rest. CDR3 length: 14 residues. The germline V and J ends were trimmed by 2 bases and 0 bases, with 7 bases remaining between them. Germline lookup yields CDR1 KGHPV and CDR2 FQNQEV (reference sequence).

On this clone: Gene names refer to mouse genes. The read falls 1 residue short of the CDR3 end, and the missing part is taken from the germline J gene. The V gene is TRBV23, the J gene TRBJ2-7; whether TRBD2, the table's D call, matches the DNA was not checked. In germline, CDR1 is KGHTA, CDR2 FQNQQP. The CDR3 extends over 13 amino acids. This chain's CDR3 is CSSSQSITYEQYF. The sequenced CDR3 bases are TGCTCCAGCAGTCAATCGATCACTTATGAACAGTAC.